Listed below are T cell receptor beta chains from one sample, sequenced in a study of beta chain features in type 1 diabetes. Using immunoSEQ multiplex PCR, the repertoire was profiled, and TCRdb retains in-frame clones only, with some absent. The sample includes roughly 610,000 clones, about 16% of them seen just once. The specimen sequenced was naive CD4+ T cells from blood. Receptors were obtained from a man younger than 30 in good health. Both conserved end residues are part of each CDR3.

v_gene,CDR3aa
TRBV4-1,CASSPWGTGGSETQYF
TRBV2,CASSESSDTQYF
TRBV7-9,CASSRPDGATNEKLFF
TRBV5-1,CASSPRSLVKGTNEKLFF
TRBV28,CASSLGRTNYGYTF
TRBV6-6,CASSPRISNQPQHF
TRBV7-3,CASSFIPQGEAFF
TRBV6-4,CASSPVPRGGYGYTF
TRBV4-2,CASSQVGTGYIEQYF
TRBV5-1,CASSPGQGPREPQHF
TRBV7-9,CASSIRDRVQETQYF
TRBV28,CATGTSAYNEQFF
TRBV10-3,CAIRQGATEAFF
TRBV18,CASSTARGGEQYF
TRBV7-9,CASTTGAGSPGYTF
TRBV6-6,CASRSQGFGGYTF
TRBV10-3,CAISVLTSGANVLTF
TRBV28,CASSLVGPEAFF
TRBV7-2,CASSLVGVHQRTDTQYF
TRBV9,CASSVGQGARGYTF
TRBV23-1,CASNAGGCYGYTF
TRBV18,CASSLKNTGELFF
TRBV27,CASSFRLAGITDTQYF
TRBV5-1,CASRSRTDTQYF
TRBV29-1,CSADLSSYNEQFF
TRBV5-4,CASSVEGGGEQFF
TRBV5-1,CASKIGEAWYEQYF
TRBV7-2,CASSLLLSGRAADTQYF
TRBV29-1,CSVGGSSYNEQFF
TRBV10-3,CAITPGDRVHEQFF
TRBV25-1,CASSSLKGPRTNVLTF
TRBV6-5,CASSTGGRTDTQYF
TRBV7-3,CASSSTGLGTDTQYF
TRBV11-3,CASSFGTSGYYNEQFF
TRBV2,CASRTPGGRGTEAFF
TRBV27,CASRYRDSRKETQYF
TRBV9,CASSGQGRMNTEAFF
TRBV10-3,CAISGGLGDEQFF
TRBV18,CASSKDRSSGNTIYF
TRBV7-9,CASSLTGGTDTQYF
TRBV2,CASSEESSYNEQFF
TRBV6-6,CASSSPLGPKDTQYF
TRBV6-5,CASSSTGERTEAFF
TRBV9,CASSPGGAGNQPQHF
TRBV7-9,CASSLSGEETQYF
TRBV2,CASSVPSGETQYF
TRBV30,CAWSILGHGNTIYF
TRBV7-9,CASSTDRVGQYF